Many counts were recorded for the clone carrying this TCR beta chain. This record belongs to a study of molecular identifiers for immune sequencing clone quantification. TCRdb reprocessed the PCR reads via MiXCR and lists one record per CDR3 protein. Among approximately 550,000 distinct CDR3 sequences listed, about 20% were seen once. Sorted inputs of about 19,000 to 1,100,000 cells, with 10%, 30% or 50% RNA, yielded naive CD8 libraries. The sequence was collected from a human donor in good health. Some libraries in this study had Jurkat cell RNA spiked in. The sample taken for sequencing was naive CD8+ T cells from blood, with Jurkat cell RNA spiked in. This sample's subset: FACS-sorted CD8+CD4-CCR7+CD45RA+ naive T cells.

The CDR3 nucleotides are TGCAGCGTCCGGGCCATCAACACCGGGGAGCTGTTTTTT. It yields the protein CSVRAINTGELFF. The chain employs TRBV29-1 and TRBJ2-2; unclear D gene. The V end lost 6 bases, the J end lost 2 bases, and 10 bases lay between the germline ends. This CDR3 spans 13 amino acids. Germline-derived CDR1 and CDR2 are SQVTM and ANQGSEA.